The 26 T cell receptor beta chains below were found in one sample sequenced in a study of patients and donors after allogeneic stem cell transplantation. TCRdb re-analysed the RT-PCR reads in MiXCR, keeping a single row per CDR3 protein. The profile shows about 960,000 distinct CDR3 sequences, over 15% of them singletons. Sequencing input: blood, either unsorted or a sorted T cell fraction (not recorded which). The receptors here all came from a human donor who was either an allogeneic HSCT recipient or a stem cell or donor lymphocyte infusion donor (not recorded which). It is not recorded whose cells these are; they may come from a transplant donor.

The V call is TRBV12-3 or TRBV12-4, the J call TRBJ1-5; D call uncertain. CDR3 size: 17 residues. The germline V and J ends were trimmed by 2 bases and 2 bases, with 16 bases remaining between them. Here the CDR3 reads CASSLRTTVLRNQPQHF. The CDR3 DNA follows: TGTGCCAGCAGTTTACGGACCACAGTCCTTCGCAATCAGCCCCAGCATTTT.

The table lists this clonotype with a few counts. The V and J genes are TRBV6-1 and TRBJ2-3; 12 nucleotides agree with TRBD2. Germline V CDR1 and CDR2: MNHNS, SASEGT. The CDR3 extends over 19 amino acids. The J segment lost 3 bases and the V segment lost 2 bases, leaving 12 bases of the junction unmatched. For the CDR3, the DNA is TGTGCCAGCAGTGAATCTCGACTAGCGGGGGCCCTGAGGACAGATACGCAGTATTTT. Translation gives CASSESRLAGALRTDTQYF.

The rearrangement links TRBV5-1 to TRBJ1-5, with a tentative D call TRBD1 (6 bases). V was cut by 4 bases and J by 2 bases, with 10 bases left in between. Looked up from germline, CDR1 is SGHRS and CDR2 is YFSETQ. The CDR3 contains 14 residues. The CDR3 spells CASSPGGRNQPQHF. Written as DNA, the CDR3 is TGCGCCAGCAGCCCGGGGGGGCGCAATCAGCCCCAGCATTTT.

The rearrangement uses TRBV12-3 or TRBV12-4 and TRBJ2-3; no definite D call. V lost 5 bases, J lost 6 bases, and 21 bases lay in between. This CDR3 contains 16 residues. In nucleotides, the CDR3 is TGTGCCAGCAGTCCCTATTCGATGGCCGAAGTGGATACGCAGTATTTT. Its protein product is CASSPYSMAEVDTQYF.

The V gene is TRBV2, the J gene TRBJ2-7; D is unresolved. Germline V gives CDR1 SNHLY, CDR2 FYNNEI. This CDR3 has 13 amino acids. The ends were cut back, 3 bases at V and 0 bases at J, with 6 bases in the middle. CDR3 sequence: CASSDSPSYEQYF. CDR3 nucleotide sequence: TGTGCCAGCAGTGATAGCCCCTCCTACGAGCAGTACTTC.

The rearrangement uses TRBV19 and TRBJ2-5, with 10 nucleotides matching TRBD1. The CDR3 is made up of 15 amino acids. Germline-derived CDR1 and CDR2 are LNHDA and SQIVND (reference sequence). Trimming took 5 bases from V and 3 from J; bases not matched to a gene: 6. The CDR3 DNA is TGTGCCAGTAGTTACCCCGGGACAGGGGAAGAGACCCAGTACTTC. Its translation: CASSYPGTGEETQYF.

This chain joins TRBV2 and TRBJ2-7, with 7 positions matching TRBD2. The V gene's germline CDR1 is SNHLY and CDR2 FYNNEI. V lost 8 bases to trimming and J lost 0 bases; unmatched junction nucleotides: 10. The CDR3 has 15 residues. CDR3 DNA sequence: TGTGCCAGCCGGCGGGAGCTCACTCGCTCCTACGAGCAGTACTTC. The encoded protein is CASRRELTRSYEQYF.

This clonotype has a count of ten or more. V is TRBV6-5 and J is TRBJ2-5, with D unresolved. The V gene's germline CDR1 is MNHEY and CDR2 SVGAGI. The CDR3 consists of 14 residues. Trimming took 2 bases from V and 5 from J, leaving 12 bases between them. The CDR3 bases are TGTGCCAGCAGTTACCGAGCCCTCGACGAGACCCAGTACTTC. Translated, it gives CASSYRALDETQYF.

The rearrangement joins TRBV9 to TRBJ2-7; 9 bases fit TRBD1. The V and J ends lost 3 bases and 2 bases, in that order; junction bases with no gene match: 6. Germline V gene data show CDR1 as SGDLS and CDR2 as YYNGEE. The CDR3 loop spans 15 amino acids. CDR3 sequence (DNA): TGTGCCAGCAGCGCCGGGACAGGGAGGGCCTACGAGCAGTACTTC. Translated: CASSAGTGRAYEQYF.

This chain links TRBV2 with TRBJ2-2; 8 bases agree with TRBD2. The CDR3 has 13 residues. V trimming: 7 bases; J trimming: 6 bases; junction bases outside the gene matches: 4. Germline assignment: CDR1 SNHLY and CDR2 FYNNEI. This chain's CDR3 is CASTGGPSGELFF. The DNA of the CDR3 is TGTGCCAGCACGGGGGGGCCTTCCGGGGAGCTGTTTTTT.

The chain has TRBV5-5 and TRBJ1-3; D not certain. Trimming shortened V by 3 bases and J by 5 bases, and 12 bases separated the two germline ends. The CDR3 covers 14 residues. CDR1 and CDR2 from the germline V gene are SGHKS and YYEKEE (reference sequence). The CDR3 protein is CASSSSGSRNTIYF. Here the CDR3 DNA reads TGTGCCAGCAGCTCGTCAGGTTCGCGAAACACCATATATTTT.

This chain joins TRBV20-1 and TRBJ2-7, with 12 nucleotides matching TRBD1. CDR1 DFQATT and CDR2 SNEGSKA come from the germline V gene (reference sequence). The CDR3 sequence is 15 residues long. Trimming removed 5 bases from V and 4 bases from J; junction bases left unmatched: 9. The CDR3 here is CSARPRDRGPYEQYF. CDR3 in DNA: TGCAGTGCTCGTCCCCGGGACAGGGGGCCGTACGAGCAGTACTTC.

V is TRBV2 and J is TRBJ1-5, with 8 bases aligning to TRBD1. CDR1 is SNHLY and CDR2 is FYNNEI in the germline V gene. This CDR3 contains 16 residues. The J segment lost 1 base and the V segment lost 4 bases, leaving 6 bases of the junction unmatched. CDR3 DNA: TGTGCCAGCAGTGGTCTGGGGGACAGGAGCAATCAGCCCCAGCATTTT. Protein: CASSGLGDRSNQPQHF.

The rearrangement uses TRBV6-1 and TRBJ1-5; D not resolved. Germline CDR1 and CDR2: MNHNS and SASEGT. The CDR3 covers 18 residues. V was cut by 1 base and J by 2 bases, with 18 bases left in between. In DNA, the CDR3 is TGTGCCAGCAGTGAAGTAACGGCCTCCCGAGGTCGCAATCAGCCCCAGCATTTT. Amino acids: CASSEVTASRGRNQPQHF.

The chain couples TRBV18 to TRBJ2-2; a weak D match, TRBD1 (5 bases). The ends were cut back, 1 base at V and 9 bases at J, with 12 bases in the middle. Germline CDR1 reads KGHSH; CDR2 reads LQKENI. The CDR3 runs to 14 residues. The CDR3 is CASSPQTAPRELFF. The CDR3 coding sequence is TGTGCCAGCTCACCACAGACAGCACCCCGGGAGCTGTTTTTT.

The table lists this clonotype with many counts. V gene TRBV10-3 combines with J gene TRBJ2-5, with TRBD1 identical over 7 bases. The CDR3 has 15 amino acids. Germline V lookup: CDR1 ENHRY, CDR2 SYGVKD. After removal of 3 bases from V and 4 bases from J, the junction contained 8 bases not matched to a gene. The CDR3 region has the DNA TGTGCCATCAGTGACCCAGGAGACAGGGCAGAGACCCAGTACTTC. Translated, it gives CAISDPGDRAETQYF.

The chain combines TRBV12-3 or TRBV12-4 with TRBJ2-2; D is unresolved. Trimming pared 5 bases from V and 6 bases from J, leaving 10 bases between. The CDR3 is 13 residues long. CDR3 bases: TGTGCCAGCAGTCCTCTACTCCCCGGGGAGCTGTTTTTT. Translating gives CASSPLLPGELFF.

This clonotype was seen more than once but under ten times. V gene TRBV19 combines with J gene TRBJ2-5; 7 nucleotides line up with TRBD2. Germline-derived CDR1 and CDR2 are LNHDA and SQIVND (reference sequence). CDR3 length equals 16 residues. Unmatched junction bases numbered 8, after V lost 1 base and J lost 3 bases. The CDR3 is CASSIVRGLAEETQYF. The CDR3 DNA sequence: TGTGCCAGTAGTATAGTCCGGGGCCTAGCGGAAGAGACCCAGTACTTC.

The rearrangement uses TRBV7-2 and TRBJ1-1, with unresolved D. The CDR3 totals 14 residues. Germline values: CDR1 SGHTA, CDR2 FQGNSA. V lost 0 bases and J 8 bases, leaving 13 bases between the germline ends. DNA for the CDR3: TGTGCCAGCAGCTTAGCGCGGAGGGCGAGAGAAGCTTTCTTT. This sequence encodes CASSLARRAREAFF. The entire variable domain, with the rest obtained from reference TRBV7-2 and TRBJ1-1, is as follows: GAGVSQSPSNKVTEKGKDVELRCDPISGHTALYWYRQSLGQGLEFLIYFQGNSAPDKSGLPSDRFSAERTGGSVSTLTIQRTQQEDSAVYLCASSLARRAREAFFGQGTRLTVV.

The chain combines TRBV7-2 with TRBJ2-3, with 15 bases aligning to TRBD2. This CDR3 has 17 residues. The germline CDR1 and CDR2 sequences are SGHTA and FQGNSA. V shed 3 bases, J shed 6 bases, and the junction held 7 bases outside the gene matches. Here the CDR3 DNA reads TGTGCCAGCAGCTTGGGGACTAGCGGGGGGCGGATGGATACGCAGTATTTT. Its protein product is CASSLGTSGGRMDTQYF.

In this sample, this clonotype turned up a few times. V and J are TRBV6-5 and TRBJ2-2; 11 nucleotides match TRBD2. Losses at the gene ends were 2 bases for V and 7 bases for J; bases not matched to a gene: 9. Germline values: CDR1 MNHEY, CDR2 SVGAGI. The CDR3 totals 17 residues. CDR3 DNA: TGTGCCAGCAGTTACGCGGGGGGACTAGCGGTAAACGGGGAGCTGTTTTTT. Translation: CASSYAGGLAVNGELFF.

This clonotype was seen a handful of times. The chain is built from TRBV9 and TRBJ2-7; D not resolved. Germline V gives CDR1 SGDLS, CDR2 YYNGEE. The CDR3 totals 13 residues. The V end lost 3 bases, the J end lost 3 bases, and 10 bases lay between the germline ends. CDR3 region: CASSGQNHYEQYF. The CDR3 DNA follows: TGTGCCAGCAGCGGCCAGAACCACTACGAGCAGTACTTC.

This clonotype was recorded at least ten times. The chain has TRBV20-1 and TRBJ1-1; D is unresolved. CDR3 length equals 11 residues. Germline loops: CDR1 DFQATT, CDR2 SNEGSKA (reference sequence). V lost 2 bases, J lost 5 bases, and 6 bases lay in between. The CDR3 DNA is TGCAGTGCTAGATACGTAACTGAAGCTTTCTTT. Encoded protein: CSARYVTEAFF.

This clonotype was picked up a small number of times. The gene calls are TRBV7-2 and TRBJ2-2; D is unclear. Between the trimmed V and J ends, which lost 1 base and 1 base, there was a span of 7 bases. The CDR3 spans 15 residues. From germline, CDR1 is SGHTA and CDR2 FQGNSA. Here the CDR3 DNA reads TGTGCCAGCAGCTTAGAGAGCTGGAACACCGGGGAGCTGTTTTTT. Its protein is CASSLESWNTGELFF.

V is TRBV29-1 and J is TRBJ1-5; D is perhaps TRBD1 (5 bases). Germline V gives CDR1 SQVTM, CDR2 ANQGSEA. V shed 3 bases and J shed 0 bases, with 12 bases lying between them. This CDR3 is 15 amino acids long. CDR3 DNA: TGCAGCGTTGATGGGGCATGCTATAGCAATCAGCCCCAGCATTTT. It encodes CSVDGACYSNQPQHF.

V and J are TRBV15 and TRBJ2-1; D remains unclear. Trimming took off 0 bases at V and 4 bases at J, with 16 bases between the two ends. Per germline, CDR1 LNHNV and CDR2 YYDKDF (reference sequence). This CDR3 spans 17 amino acids. The CDR3 sequence: CATSRESSVATYNEQFF. The CDR3, as DNA: TGTGCCACCAGCAGAGAGTCCTCGGTTGCGACTTACAATGAGCAGTTCTTC.